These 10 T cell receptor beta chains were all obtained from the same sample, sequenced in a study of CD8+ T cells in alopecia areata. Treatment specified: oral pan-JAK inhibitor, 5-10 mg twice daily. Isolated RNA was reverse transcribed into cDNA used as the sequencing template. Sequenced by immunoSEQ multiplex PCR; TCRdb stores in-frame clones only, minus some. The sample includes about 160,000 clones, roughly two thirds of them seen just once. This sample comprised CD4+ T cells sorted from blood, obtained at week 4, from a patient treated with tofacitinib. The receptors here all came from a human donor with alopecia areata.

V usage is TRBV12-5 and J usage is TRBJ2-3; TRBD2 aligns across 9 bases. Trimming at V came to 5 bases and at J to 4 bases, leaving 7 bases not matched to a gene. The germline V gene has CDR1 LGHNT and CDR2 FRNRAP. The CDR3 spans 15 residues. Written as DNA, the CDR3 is TGTGCTAGTGGTGCGCTTAGCGGGGGAGCAGATACGCAGTATTTT. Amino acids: CASGALSGGADTQYF. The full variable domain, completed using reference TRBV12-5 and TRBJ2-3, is DARVTQTPRHKVTEMGQEVTMRCQPILGHNTVFWYRQTMMQGLELLAYFRNRAPLDDSGMPKDRFSAEMPDATLATLKIQPSEPRDSAVYFCASGALSGGADTQYFGPGTRLTVL.

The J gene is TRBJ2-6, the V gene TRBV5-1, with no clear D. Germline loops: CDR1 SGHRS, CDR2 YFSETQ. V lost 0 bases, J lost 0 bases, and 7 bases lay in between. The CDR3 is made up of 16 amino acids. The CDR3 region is CASSLEGFSGANVLTF. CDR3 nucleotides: TGCGCCAGCAGCTTGGAGGGTTTCTCTGGGGCCAACGTCCTGACTTTC.

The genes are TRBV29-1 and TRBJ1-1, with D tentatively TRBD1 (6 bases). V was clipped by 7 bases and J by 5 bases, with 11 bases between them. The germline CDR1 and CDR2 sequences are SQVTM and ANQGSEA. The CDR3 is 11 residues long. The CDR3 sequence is CSATGRTEAFF. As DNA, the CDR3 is TGCAGCGCTACAGGGCGGACTGAAGCTTTCTTT. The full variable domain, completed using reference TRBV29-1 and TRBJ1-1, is SAVISQKPSRDICQRGTSLTIQCQVDSQVTMMFWYRQQPGQSLTLIATANQGSEATYESGFVIDKFPISRPNLTFSTLTVSNMSPEDSSIYLCSATGRTEAFFGQGTRLTVV.

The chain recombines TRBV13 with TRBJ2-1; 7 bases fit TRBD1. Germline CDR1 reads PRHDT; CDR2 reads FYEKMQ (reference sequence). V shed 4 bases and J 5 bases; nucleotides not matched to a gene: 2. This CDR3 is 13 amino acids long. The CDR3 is CASSWDRHNEQFF. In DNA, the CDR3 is TGTGCCAGCAGCTGGGACAGACACAATGAGCAGTTCTTC.

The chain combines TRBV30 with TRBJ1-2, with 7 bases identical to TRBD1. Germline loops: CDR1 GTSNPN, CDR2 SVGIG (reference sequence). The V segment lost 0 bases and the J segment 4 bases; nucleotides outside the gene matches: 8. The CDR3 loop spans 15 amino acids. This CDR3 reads CAWSVLSGGPYGYTF. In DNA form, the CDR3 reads TGTGCCTGGAGTGTACTGTCAGGGGGACCCTATGGCTACACCTTC.

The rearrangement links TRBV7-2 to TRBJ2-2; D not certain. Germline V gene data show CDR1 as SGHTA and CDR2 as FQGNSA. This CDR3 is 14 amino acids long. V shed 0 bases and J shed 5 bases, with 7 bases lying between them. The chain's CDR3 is CASSLALGTGELFF. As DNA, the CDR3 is TGTGCCAGCAGCTTAGCGTTGGGGACCGGGGAGCTGTTTTTT.

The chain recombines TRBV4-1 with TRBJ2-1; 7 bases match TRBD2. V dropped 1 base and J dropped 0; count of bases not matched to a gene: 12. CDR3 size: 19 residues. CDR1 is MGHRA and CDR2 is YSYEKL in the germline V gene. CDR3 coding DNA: TGCGCCAGCAGCCAAGTTGTAGCGAGCGGGGCGGTCTCCTACAATGAGCAGTTCTTC. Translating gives CASSQVVASGAVSYNEQFF.

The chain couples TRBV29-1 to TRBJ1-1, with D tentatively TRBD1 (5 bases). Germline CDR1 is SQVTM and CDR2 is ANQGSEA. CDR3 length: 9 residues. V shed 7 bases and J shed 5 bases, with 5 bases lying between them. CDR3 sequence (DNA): TGCAGCGGGGGGACTGAAGCTTTCTTT. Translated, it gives CSGGTEAFF.

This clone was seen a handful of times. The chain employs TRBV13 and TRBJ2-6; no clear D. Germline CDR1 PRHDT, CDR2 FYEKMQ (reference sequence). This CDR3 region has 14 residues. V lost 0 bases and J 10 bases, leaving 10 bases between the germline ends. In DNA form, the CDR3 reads TGTGCCAGCAGCTTAGGTTGGAGACCGAACGTCCTGACTTTC. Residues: CASSLGWRPNVLTF.

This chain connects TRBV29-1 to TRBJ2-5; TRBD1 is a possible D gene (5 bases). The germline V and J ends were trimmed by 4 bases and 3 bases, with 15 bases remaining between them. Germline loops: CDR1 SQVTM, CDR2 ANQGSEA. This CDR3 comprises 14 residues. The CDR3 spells CSVGMTEPKETQYF. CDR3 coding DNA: TGCAGCGTTGGAATGACAGAGCCAAAAGAGACCCAGTACTTC.